This T cell receptor beta chain was sequenced in a study of cytomegalovirus exposure and HLA in healthy donors. Germline V CDR1 and CDR2: LNHDA, SQIVND (reference sequence). CDR3 size: 14 residues. The V end lost 5 bases, the J end lost 4 bases, and 15 bases lay between the germline ends. As for this clone: What it binds is not known.

The study, taken as a whole, reports: Altogether, more than 150 TCR beta chains were recorded as cytomegalovirus-associated. With later analysis, a missense DCLRE1C variant became linked to TCR beta V- and J-gene trimming. Across HLA loci, a later analysis found differing TCR association rates, with DRB1 most and HLA-C fewest.

Nominally healthy donors were sampled, though unrecorded immune exposures were likely. 60 Vbeta and 13 Jbeta primers were used in PCR. Method: immunoSEQ multiplex PCR; TCRdb's copy keeps in-frame clones and lacks some. The sample has some 130,000 clones. Sequencing used PBMCs. The receptor was isolated from a woman aged 40 to 50 in good health and CMV-seropositive. The V call is TRBV19, the J call TRBJ2-7; TRBD2 might be the D (6 bases). DNA of the CDR3: TGTGCCAGTAGTTCGGGAGTAGGGGCTTACGAGCAGTACTTC. Its protein is CASSSGVGAYEQYF.